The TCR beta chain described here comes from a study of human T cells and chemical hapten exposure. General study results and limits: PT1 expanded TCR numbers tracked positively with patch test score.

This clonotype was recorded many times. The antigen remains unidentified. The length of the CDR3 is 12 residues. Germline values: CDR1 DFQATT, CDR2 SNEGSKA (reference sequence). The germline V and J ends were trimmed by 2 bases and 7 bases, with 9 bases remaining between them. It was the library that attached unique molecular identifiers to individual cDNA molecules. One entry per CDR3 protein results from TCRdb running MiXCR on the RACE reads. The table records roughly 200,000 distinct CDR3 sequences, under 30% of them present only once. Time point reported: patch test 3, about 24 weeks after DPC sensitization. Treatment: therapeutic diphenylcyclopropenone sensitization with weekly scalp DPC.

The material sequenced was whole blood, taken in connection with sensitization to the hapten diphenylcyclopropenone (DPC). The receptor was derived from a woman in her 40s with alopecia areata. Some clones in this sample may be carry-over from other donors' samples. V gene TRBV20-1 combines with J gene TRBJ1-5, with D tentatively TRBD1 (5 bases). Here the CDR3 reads CSARRGDQPQHF. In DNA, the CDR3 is TGCAGTGCTAGACGAGGGGACCAGCCCCAGCATTTT.